The 26 T cell receptor beta chains below come from one sample, sequenced in a study of human T cells and chemical hapten exposure. Each CDR3 protein is one row after TCRdb ran MiXCR on the RACE reads. The table includes some 100,000 distinct CDR3 sequences, about a tenth detected once. Documented time point: patch test 2, 6 weeks after DPC sensitization. Treatment of the sample: therapeutic diphenylcyclopropenone sensitization with weekly scalp DPC. Sequencing used whole blood, obtained in connection with sensitization to the hapten diphenylcyclopropenone (DPC). These receptors originate from a woman in her thirties or forties with alopecia areata. Some clones in this sample may be carry-over from other donors' samples.

This clonotype was picked up a small number of times. The V and J genes are TRBV7-3 and TRBJ2-2, with 7 bases that match TRBD2. Germline assignment: CDR1 SGHTA and CDR2 FQGTGA. J lost 1 base, V lost 1 base, and 6 bases had no gene match. The CDR3 loop spans 17 amino acids. In nucleotides, the CDR3 is TGTGCCAGCAGCTTAAATTCGTTAGCGGGGAACACCGGGGAGCTGTTTTTT. It is translated as CASSLNSLAGNTGELFF.

This clonotype was detected many times. The chain has TRBV4-1 and TRBJ2-2; TRBD1 aligns across 11 bases. Looked up from germline, CDR1 is MGHRA and CDR2 is YSYEKL. CDR3 length: 17 amino acids. V gave up 0 bases and J gave up 4 bases; unmatched junction bases: 4. This CDR3 reads CASSQDWTGGFTGELFF. As DNA, the CDR3 is TGCGCCAGCAGCCAAGATTGGACAGGGGGCTTCACCGGGGAGCTGTTTTTT.

This clonotype was seen a few times. This sequence joins TRBV6-6 and TRBJ2-1; TRBD2 aligns across 10 bases. CDR3 length: 13 amino acids. Per germline, CDR1 MNHNY and CDR2 SVGAGI (reference sequence). V shed 5 bases, J shed 10 bases, and the junction held 5 bases outside the gene matches. In nucleotides, the CDR3 is TGTGCCAGCAGTGCTAATAGCGGGGGGGAGCAGTTCTTC. Its translation is CASSANSGGEQFF.

This clonotype was counted at least ten times. The rearrangement uses TRBV6-2 or TRBV6-3 and TRBJ1-6; D is unresolved. The CDR3 extends over 15 amino acids. Per the germline V gene, CDR1 is MNHEY and CDR2 is SVGEGT. Trimming removed 2 bases from V and 7 bases from J, with 12 bases in between. CDR3 nucleotides: TGTGCCAGCAGTTACGGGGAGGACCTAAATTCACCCCTCCACTTT. Amino acid sequence: CASSYGEDLNSPLHF.

In its sample, this clonotype was seen many times. The chain combines TRBV7-2 with TRBJ1-1, with D unclear. V was pared by 5 bases and J by 0 bases, with 10 bases between. This CDR3 has 14 residues. From germline, CDR1 is SGHTA and CDR2 FQGNSA. The CDR3 nucleotides read TGTGCCAGCAGCCTTGAGATAATGAACACTGAAGCTTTCTTT. Its translation is CASSLEIMNTEAFF.

A few counts support this clonotype. The genes are TRBV5-4 and TRBJ1-2; maybe TRBD1 (5 bases). This CDR3 region has 14 residues. The germline V and J ends were trimmed by 0 bases and 8 bases, with 14 bases remaining between them. CDR1 is SGHNT, CDR2 YYREEE, per germline (reference sequence). The CDR3 coding sequence is TGTGCCAGCAGCTTGGATTCTGTAGGGGAGGGCTACACCTTC. It encodes CASSLDSVGEGYTF.

At least ten counts were recorded for this clonotype. The V call is TRBV12-3 or TRBV12-4, the J call TRBJ2-3, with 11 positions matching TRBD2. CDR3 length equals 16 residues. Germline trimming cut 6 bases from V and 4 bases from J; bases unmatched to any gene: 9. In nucleotides, the CDR3 is TGTGCCAGCAGACCGACTAGCGGGGCTCATCCAGATACGCAGTATTTT. This codes for CASRPTSGAHPDTQYF.

The chain employs TRBV3-1 and TRBJ2-7; D is undetermined. CDR3 length: 13 residues. Germline CDR1 is LGHDT and CDR2 is YNNKEL (reference sequence). V lost 1 base and J lost 5, with 9 bases in between. The CDR3: CASSQVIEDEQYF. The DNA for the CDR3 is TGTGCCAGCAGCCAAGTAATAGAGGACGAGCAGTACTTC.

There are many counts of this clonotype. The chain recombines TRBV10-3 with TRBJ2-7, with unresolved D. Germline loops: CDR1 ENHRY, CDR2 SYGVKD. The V gene lost 9 bases and the J gene lost 2 bases, with 14 bases spanning the gap. This CDR3 has 13 residues. CDR3 loop: CAIQPRRAYEQYF. The CDR3 DNA sequence: TGTGCCATACAACCTCGACGAGCCTACGAGCAGTACTTC.

This clonotype was observed a handful of times. The chain is built from TRBV15 and TRBJ2-6; D call uncertain. The V gene's germline CDR1 is LNHNV and CDR2 YYDKDF (reference sequence). V lost 5 bases and J lost 0, with 14 bases in between. The length of the CDR3 is 17 residues. The CDR3 nucleotides are TGTGCCACCAGCCCCAACCCAAGGGACTCTGGGGCCAACGTCCTGACTTTC. Encoded protein: CATSPNPRDSGANVLTF. The whole variable domain, remainder taken from reference TRBV15 and TRBJ2-6, is DAMVIQNPRYQVTQFGKPVTLSCSQTLNHNVMYWYQQKSSQAPKLLFHYYDKDFNNEADTPDNFQSRRPNTSFCFLDIRSPGLGDTAMYLCATSPNPRDSGANVLTFGAGSRLTVL.

The chain joins TRBV12-3 or TRBV12-4 to TRBJ2-7; a weak D match, TRBD1 (5 bases). V was cut by 1 base and J by 1 base, with 11 bases left in between. This CDR3 contains 15 residues. Here the CDR3 reads CASSLGRVSSYEQYF. The CDR3 region has the DNA TGTGCCAGCAGTTTAGGCAGGGTCAGTTCCTACGAGCAGTACTTC.

Comments on this clonotype: A much larger clone sits a single nucleotide away, making a read error possible. The chain has TRBV11-2 and TRBJ2-4, with D unresolved. The CDR3 loop spans 13 amino acids. CDR1 SGHAT and CDR2 FQNNGV come from the germline V gene. Written as DNA, the CDR3 is TGTGCCAGCAGCCTAGAAGCCAAAACCATTCAGTACTTC. Translating gives CASSLEAKTIQYF.

The rearrangement links TRBV7-9 to TRBJ2-2; D remains ambiguous. The CDR3 is made up of 15 amino acids. The V gene lost 3 bases and the J gene lost 0 bases, with 8 bases spanning the gap. Germline assignment: CDR1 SEHNR and CDR2 FQNEAQ (reference sequence). The CDR3 sequence is CASSFFSANTGELFF. The CDR3, as DNA: TGTGCCAGCAGCTTCTTCAGCGCGAACACCGGGGAGCTGTTTTTT. The full variable domain, with the rest looked up from reference TRBV7-9 and TRBJ2-2, is DTGVSQNPRHKITKRGQNVTFRCDPISEHNRLYWYRQTLGQGPEFLTYFQNEAQLEKSRLLSDRFSAERPKGSFSTLEIQRTEQGDSAMYLCASSFFSANTGELFFGEGSRLTVL.

This clonotype came up many times. The CDR3 sequence: CASSQLGGANEKLFF. The CDR3 region has the DNA TGTGCCAGCAGCCAGCTGGGGGGGGCTAATGAAAAACTGTTTTTT. This chain uses TRBV7-6 with TRBJ1-4; maybe TRBD1 (5 bases). Germline loops: CDR1 SGHVS, CDR2 FNYEAQ. The CDR3 contains 15 residues. The ends were cut back, 5 bases at V and 3 bases at J, with 13 bases in the middle.

To note about this clonotype: Given a much more abundant clone one base away, this may be a read error. This chain uses TRBV6-1 with TRBJ2-3, with D possibly called TRBD1 or TRBD2 (7 bases each). The CDR3 is made up of 15 amino acids. Trimming removed 10 bases from V and 6 bases from J, with 23 bases in between. Per germline, CDR1 MNHNS and CDR2 SASEGT. The CDR3 nucleotides are TGTGCCAACAGCCTCGGCAGGGGGGGCCAGGATACGCAGTATTTT. Amino acids: CANSLGRGGQDTQYF.

As regards this clonotype: Since a much larger clone is just one base distant, this may be a read error. The chain links TRBV7-9 to TRBJ2-3, with D hard to call. Germline CDR1 and CDR2: SEHNR and FQNEAQ (reference sequence). CDR3 length: 15 residues. The V and J ends lost 5 bases and 0 bases respectively, with 12 bases between them. Here the CDR3 DNA reads TGTGCCAGCAGCGCTTCCGTGTTCAGCACAGATACGCAGTATTTT. Amino acid sequence: CASSASVFSTDTQYF.

This clonotype was seen many times. The junction does not match germline at one end; this may be a read error. The chain is built from TRBV7-2 and TRBJ1-3; D might be TRBD1 (5 bases). CDR1 is SGHTA, CDR2 FQGNSA, per germline. This CDR3 comprises 15 residues. CDR3 amino acids: CASSQTVGSENTIYF. As DNA, the CDR3 is TGTGCCAGCAGCCAGACAGTAGGCTCTGAAAACACCATATATTTT.

This rearrangement joins TRBV10-3 to TRBJ2-1; 7 bases line up with TRBD2. Trimming removed 7 bases from V and 0 bases from J; junction bases left unmatched: 3. This CDR3 region has 14 residues. Per the germline V gene, CDR1 is ENHRY and CDR2 is SYGVKD. Written as DNA, the CDR3 is TGTGCCATCATCCCGGGGGGCTCCTACAATGAGCAGTTCTTC. Its protein is CAIIPGGSYNEQFF.

The V and J genes are TRBV19 and TRBJ1-2; D not certain. Germline assignment: CDR1 LNHDA and CDR2 SQIVND (reference sequence). The CDR3 loop spans 14 amino acids. V shed 1 base and J shed 4 bases, with 10 bases lying between them. CDR3 loop: CASSIGPGGYGYTF. The CDR3 bases are TGTGCCAGTAGTATAGGTCCGGGAGGCTATGGCTACACCTTC.

In this sample, this clonotype turned up many times. The chain combines TRBV6-5 with TRBJ1-4, with 10 bases lining up with TRBD1. Looked up from germline, CDR1 is MNHEY and CDR2 is SVGAGI. Losses at the gene ends were 2 bases for V and 5 bases for J; bases not matched to a gene: 5. This CDR3 is built from 16 residues. The CDR3 nucleotides are TGTGCCAGCAGTTACCTTAAGGGACAGGGGAATGAAAAACTGTTTTTT. It translates to CASSYLKGQGNEKLFF.

There are a few counts of this clonotype. The chain employs TRBV20-1 and TRBJ1-5; 10 nucleotides align to TRBD1. With V trimmed by 6 bases and J by 3 bases, 5 bases remained unmatched. Germline CDR1 and CDR2: DFQATT and SNEGSKA (reference sequence). CDR3 length: 14 amino acids. CDR3 amino acids: CSARTGGFNQPQHF. As DNA, the CDR3 is TGCAGTGCACGGACAGGGGGATTCAATCAGCCCCAGCATTTT.

The V gene is TRBV29-1, the J gene TRBJ2-2; 8 bases agree with TRBD1. V was pared by 7 bases and J by 3 bases, with 13 bases of the junction left unmatched. The CDR3 runs 16 residues. CDR1 is SQVTM, CDR2 ANQGSEA, per germline. In DNA, the CDR3 is TGCAGCGCCCGCTTGGGACAGGACACTTACACCGGGGAGCTGTTTTTT. Residues: CSARLGQDTYTGELFF.

This clonotype has at least ten counts. The rearrangement links TRBV11-3 to TRBJ2-1; 7 bases map to TRBD2. V gave up 1 base and J gave up 6 bases; unmatched junction bases: 0. The CDR3 covers 13 residues. Germline CDR1 is SGHNT and CDR2 is YENEEA. The CDR3, as DNA: TGTGCCAGCAGCTTAGCGGGGGGCAATGAGCAGTTCTTC. Translated: CASSLAGGNEQFF.

There are many counts of this clonotype. The V and J genes are TRBV5-4 and TRBJ2-7; TRBD2 matches at 7 bases. This CDR3 has 15 residues. V shed 3 bases and J 2 bases; nucleotides not matched to a gene: 8. Germline V gives CDR1 SGHNT, CDR2 YYREEE (reference sequence). The CDR3 nucleotides are TGTGCCAGCAGCTGGGAGGGAGGGGCGGCCTACGAGCAGTACTTC. It yields the protein CASSWEGGAAYEQYF. Full variable domain (missing parts from reference TRBV5-4 and TRBJ2-7): ETGVTQSPTHLIKTRGQQVTLRCSSQSGHNTVSWYQQALGQGPQFIFQYYREEENGRGNFPPRFSGLQFPNYSSELNVNALELDDSALYLCASSWEGGAAYEQYFGPGTRLTVT.

The chain combines TRBV5-1 with TRBJ2-7, with D perhaps TRBD1 (6 bases). The V end lost 7 bases, the J end lost 5 bases, and 19 bases lay between the germline ends. The germline CDR1 and CDR2 sequences are SGHRS and YFSETQ. This CDR3 has 14 residues. As DNA, the CDR3 is TGCGCCAGCCAGAACACAGGGAGTATCGACGAGCAGTACTTC. Translated, it gives CASQNTGSIDEQYF.

This sequence joins TRBV4-1 and TRBJ1-2; 7 bases align to TRBD1. Losses at the gene ends were 4 bases for V and 0 bases for J; bases not matched to a gene: 8. The CDR3 contains 16 residues. CDR1 is MGHRA, CDR2 YSYEKL, per germline. This chain's CDR3 is CASSLTGAAANYGYTF. The CDR3, as DNA: TGCGCCAGCAGCCTCACAGGGGCCGCAGCTAACTATGGCTACACCTTC.